One TCR beta chain is described in this entry. Its antigen is unidentified. Trimming pared 0 bases from V and 0 bases from J, leaving 12 bases between. This CDR3 is 15 amino acids long. Germline CDR1 reads DFQATT; CDR2 reads SNEGSKA (reference sequence). Amplification of TCR beta used genomic DNA extracted from peripheral blood. This sample is part of a study of T cell repertoires in aging, cancer and after chemotherapy. Overall study findings and caveats: Untreated cancer patients had significantly lower blood TCR diversity than age-matched healthy donors.

TRB rearrangements spanning V, D and J were amplified using mixed TRB-A/B primers. TCRdb passed the multiplex PCR reads through MiXCR, listing each CDR3 protein once. The data hold about 12,000 distinct CDR3 sequences, with under 35% observed a single time. This receptor was identified in a human donor in good health. The donor label of this sample is uncertain. The chain has TRBV20-1 and TRBJ2-7, with D unclear. The sequencing input was blood. Here the CDR3 reads CSARDSGRPSYEQYF. Written as DNA, the CDR3 is TGCAGTGCTAGAGATTCTGGCAGACCCTCCTACGAGCAGTACTTC.